A single sample is the source of the 32 T cell receptor beta chains below, sequenced in a study of ipilimumab plus nivolumab after autologous stem cell transplantation. Sequencing used immunoSEQ multiplex PCR; TCRdb keeps in-frame clones, though not all of them. The sample has under 6,000 clones; about 80% are singletons. Sequences were derived from PBMCs, sampled in a trial of ipilimumab plus nivolumab as post-transplant consolidation. These TCRs come from a male donor with multiple myeloma.

The chain couples TRBV7-3 to TRBJ1-4; 7 bases line up with TRBD1. The germline gives CDR1 SGHTA, CDR2 FQGTGA. The V gene end was trimmed by 7 bases and the J gene end by 3 bases; junction bases not matched to a gene: 11. There are 16 residues in the CDR3. This CDR3 reads CASNRPQGVANEKLFF. The CDR3 DNA follows: TGTGCCAGCAACCGACCCCAGGGGGTCGCTAATGAAAAACTGTTTTTT.

The rearrangement joins TRBV28 to TRBJ1-3, with TRBD1 matching over 7 bases. Germline lookup yields CDR1 MDHEN and CDR2 SYDVKM. The V segment lost 5 bases and the J segment 0 bases; nucleotides outside the gene matches: 4. The CDR3 contains 15 residues. CDR3 residues: CASSGTVLSGNTIYF. The CDR3 region has the DNA TGTGCCAGCAGTGGGACAGTCCTCTCTGGAAACACCATATATTTT.

The chain carries TRBV5-4 and TRBJ2-2; the match to TRBD1 covers 7 bases. After removal of 8 bases from V and 4 bases from J, the junction contained 5 bases not matched to a gene. This CDR3 region has 13 residues. Germline V gene sequence: CDR1 SGHNT, CDR2 YYREEE (reference sequence). CDR3 in amino acids: CARSTGVTGELFF. CDR3 nucleotides: TGTGCCAGATCAACAGGGGTCACCGGGGAGCTGTTTTTT.

The chain links TRBV5-6 to TRBJ1-2; D not resolved. V dropped 1 base and J dropped 2 bases, with 6 bases sitting between them. Per germline, CDR1 SGHDT and CDR2 YYEEEE. The CDR3 extends over 13 amino acids. The CDR3 DNA sequence: TGTGCCAGCAGCTTGACACAGAACTATGGCTACACCTTC. Amino acids: CASSLTQNYGYTF.

This clone was picked up a small number of times. The rearrangement joins TRBV6-4 to TRBJ2-2; TRBD1 agrees at 7 bases. From germline, CDR1 is MRHNA and CDR2 SNTAGT. This CDR3 has 14 amino acids. V dropped 6 bases and J dropped 6; count of bases not matched to a gene: 7. The chain's CDR3 is CASRADRSAGELFF. CDR3 DNA sequence: TGTGCCAGCAGGGCGGACAGGTCGGCCGGGGAGCTGTTTTTT.

V is TRBV9 and J is TRBJ1-2; 9 bases are a match to TRBD1. CDR3 length equals 14 residues. Losses at the gene ends were 1 base for V and 7 bases for J; bases not matched to a gene: 5. Germline V gene sequence: CDR1 SGDLS, CDR2 YYNGEE. CDR3 amino acids: CASSVRTGAGGYTF. The CDR3 region has the DNA TGTGCCAGCAGCGTAAGGACAGGGGCGGGTGGCTACACCTTC.

The V gene is TRBV21-1, the J gene TRBJ2-7; TRBD1 reflects the table's D call only, with no check against the DNA. TRBV21-1 is shown as a pseudogene. CDR3 length equals 16 residues. The CDR3 reads CASSSGDRGGPYEQYF. The CDR3 coding sequence is TGTGCCAGCAGCTCGGGGGACAGGGGTGGCCCCTACGAGCAGTACTTC.

The chain carries TRBV7-2 and TRBJ2-5; no definite D call. V was pared by 6 bases and J by 1 base, with 12 bases between. CDR3 length equals 14 residues. Germline lookup yields CDR1 SGHTA and CDR2 FQGNSA. The CDR3 loop is CASRDFGPQETQYF. DNA for the CDR3: TGTGCCAGCAGGGATTTCGGGCCCCAAGAGACCCAGTACTTC. The full variable domain, completed using reference TRBV7-2 and TRBJ2-5, is GAGVSQSPSNKVTEKGKDVELRCDPISGHTALYWYRQSLGQGLEFLIYFQGNSAPDKSGLPSDRFSAERTGGSVSTLTIQRTQQEDSAVYLCASRDFGPQETQYFGPGTRLLVL.

The chain couples TRBV4-1 to TRBJ2-5, with 12 nucleotides matching TRBD1. The CDR3 extends over 15 amino acids. The trim removed 4 bases at V and 4 bases at J, leaving 4 bases unmatched. CDR1 and CDR2 (germline): MGHRA, YSYEKL. The CDR3 DNA reads as TGCGCCAGCAGCCCCGGGACAGGGGGCGCAGAGACCCAGTACTTC. Its protein product is CASSPGTGGAETQYF.

This chain joins TRBV6-5 and TRBJ1-2; D gene uncertain. The germline V gene encodes CDR1 MNHEY and CDR2 SVGAGI. This CDR3 region has 13 residues. Trimming took 5 bases from V and 8 from J, leaving 15 bases between them. The CDR3 is CASSTAWGSGYTF. The CDR3 nucleotides are TGTGCCAGCAGTACCGCTTGGGGTAGCGGCTACACCTTC.

The chain employs TRBV11-2 and TRBJ1-1; the D gene is possibly TRBD1 (5 bases). Germline assignment: CDR1 SGHAT and CDR2 FQNNGV. The length of the CDR3 is 13 residues. Deletions cut 8 bases from V and 3 bases from J, with 13 bases between. The CDR3 nucleotides are TGTGCCAGCGAACAGGAGTTATACACTGAAGCTTTCTTT. Amino acid sequence: CASEQELYTEAFF.

The CDR3: CASSLRGAERNTEAFF. The CDR3 nucleotides are TGCGCCAGCAGCTTGCGTGGGGCAGAGAGGAACACTGAAGCTTTCTTT. The gene calls are TRBV5-1 and TRBJ1-1; possible D gene TRBD1, 5 bases. Trimming shortened V by 1 base and J by 1 base, and 14 bases separated the two germline ends. This CDR3 is 16 amino acids long. CDR1 SGHRS and CDR2 YFSETQ come from the germline V gene.

CDR3 sequence (DNA): TGTGCCAGCAGCGTGGGGGTATCCCCAGATACGCAGTATTTT. Translation: CASSVGVSPDTQYF. The chain links TRBV9 to TRBJ2-3; perhaps D is TRBD1 or TRBD2 (5 bases each). Germline V gene lookup returns CDR1 SGDLS and CDR2 YYNGEE. This CDR3 spans 14 amino acids. Trimming removed 2 bases at V and 4 bases at J, with 11 bases between.

The chain joins TRBV7-8 to TRBJ1-1; perhaps TRBD1 as D (5 bases). CDR3 size: 12 residues. Germline V lookup: CDR1 SGHVS, CDR2 FQNEAQ. The ends were cut back, 5 bases at V and 9 bases at J, with 13 bases in the middle. The CDR3 loop is CASSHGGGKAFF. DNA for the CDR3: TGTGCCAGCAGCCATGGGGGTGGTAAAGCTTTCTTT.

The rearrangement uses TRBV7-9 and TRBJ2-2; TRBD2 is a possible D gene (6 bases). Trimming left V 11 bases short and J 0 bases short, with 13 bases between. The germline V gene has CDR1 SEHNR and CDR2 FQNEAQ (reference sequence). The CDR3 contains 14 residues. The CDR3 nucleotides are TGTGCCGCCCTCCGGGACTCGAACACCGGGGAGCTGTTTTTT. This codes for CAALRDSNTGELFF.

This clone is a singleton in its sample. This chain uses TRBV4-3 with TRBJ2-1; 9 bases map to TRBD1. Germline CDR1 and CDR2: LGHNA and YSLEER. The CDR3 is made up of 16 amino acids. Trimming at V came to 2 bases and at J to 8 bases, leaving 10 bases not matched to a gene. The CDR3 protein is CASSQPGQGKSDEQFF. The CDR3 bases are TGCGCCAGCAGCCAACCCGGACAGGGGAAGTCGGATGAGCAGTTCTTC.

This sequence joins TRBV7-9 and TRBJ1-3; D is possibly TRBD1 (5 bases). Deletions cut 4 bases from V and 0 bases from J, with 10 bases between. The CDR3 is 15 residues long. Germline lookup yields CDR1 SEHNR and CDR2 FQNEAQ (reference sequence). The CDR3 protein is CASSSGLISGNTIYF. The CDR3 DNA is TGTGCCAGCAGCTCGGGACTGATCTCTGGAAACACCATATATTTT.

V and J are TRBV7-7 and TRBJ1-1; D remains ambiguous. The CDR3 length is 12 residues. CDR1 SSHAT and CDR2 FNYEAQ come from the germline V gene (reference sequence). V lost 1 base to trimming and J lost 7 bases, with 7 bases between them. The CDR3 coding sequence is TGTGCCAGCAGCTTAGTTGGAATTGAAGCTTTCTTT. Its translation is CASSLVGIEAFF.

This chain uses TRBV5-1 with TRBJ1-4; D ambiguous. The CDR3 consists of 14 residues. Trimming stripped 0 bases from V and 8 bases from J, with 11 bases between. From germline, CDR1 is SGHRS and CDR2 YFSETQ. The CDR3 sequence is CASSLDSMDEKLFF. CDR3 sequence (DNA): TGCGCCAGCAGCTTGGACAGTATGGACGAAAAACTGTTTTTT. The full variable domain, completed using reference TRBV5-1 and TRBJ1-4, is KAGVTQTPRYLIKTRGQQVTLSCSPISGHRSVSWYQQTPGQGLQFLFEYFSETQRNKGNFPGRFSGRQFSNSRSEMNVSTLELGDSALYLCASSLDSMDEKLFFGSGTQLSVL.

The J gene is TRBJ2-3, the V gene TRBV11-3; D could derive from TRBD1 or TRBD2 (6 bases each). Germline V gene data show CDR1 as SGHNT and CDR2 as YENEEA. The V end was cut by 5 bases, the J end by 1 base, with 10 bases between. This CDR3 has 14 amino acids. The CDR3 coding sequence is TGTGCCAGCAGCGCGAGGGGGGGCACAGATACGCAGTATTTT. Protein sequence: CASSARGGTDTQYF.

The J gene is TRBJ1-6, the V gene TRBV7-2, with unresolved D. The CDR3 loop spans 13 amino acids. V gave up 5 bases and J gave up 8 bases, with 10 bases separating them. Germline V gives CDR1 SGHTA, CDR2 FQGNSA. The CDR3 coding sequence is TGTGCCAGCAGCGGCTCGGCGGATTCACCCCTCCACTTT. Translated: CASSGSADSPLHF. The entire variable domain, with the rest obtained from reference TRBV7-2 and TRBJ1-6, is as follows: GAGVSQSPSNKVTEKGKDVELRCDPISGHTALYWYRQSLGQGLEFLIYFQGNSAPDKSGLPSDRFSAERTGGSVSTLTIQRTQQEDSAVYLCASSGSADSPLHFGNGTRLTVT.

This clone was detected only once. In DNA form, the CDR3 reads TGTGCCAGCAGTCCGAGACTGTCCGTATTGGGGGAGCTGTTTTTT. Translated: CASSPRLSVLGELFF. V and J are TRBV6-5 and TRBJ2-2; D gene uncertain. The V end was cut by 5 bases, the J end by 8 bases, with 18 bases between. Germline V lookup: CDR1 MNHEY, CDR2 SVGAGI. This CDR3 region has 15 residues.

This clone was detected once. V gene TRBV27 combines with J gene TRBJ2-7; TRBD1 matches 12 bases. The length of the CDR3 is 15 residues. V was clipped by 4 bases and J by 4 bases; unmatched bases: 5. Germline assignment: CDR1 MNHEY and CDR2 SMNVEV (reference sequence). CDR3 loop: CASSSGQGARYEQYF. CDR3 DNA sequence: TGTGCCAGCAGTTCGGGACAGGGGGCACGATACGAGCAGTACTTC.

The table lists this clone with a few counts. V gene TRBV27 combines with J gene TRBJ2-7, with 10 bases matching TRBD1. Germline trimming cut 4 bases from V and 4 bases from J; bases unmatched to any gene: 7. Germline CDR1 reads MNHEY; CDR2 reads SMNVEV (reference sequence). The CDR3 is 15 residues long. For the CDR3, the DNA is TGTGCCAGCAGTTCCCTGACAGGGGGCGGGTACGAGCAGTACTTC. It encodes CASSSLTGGGYEQYF.

This chain joins TRBV9 and TRBJ2-5; D perhaps matches TRBD2 (6 bases). Germline CDR1 reads SGDLS; CDR2 reads YYNGEE. V was clipped by 1 base and J by 4 bases, with 14 bases between them. The CDR3 contains 15 residues. Here the CDR3 reads CASSVLEGRGETQYF. CDR3 in DNA: TGTGCCAGCAGCGTATTGGAGGGAAGGGGAGAGACCCAGTACTTC. The full variable domain, in which reference TRBV9 and TRBJ2-5 provide the parts outside the CDR3, is DSGVTQTPKHLITATGQRVTLRCSPRSGDLSVYWYQQSLDQGLQFLIQYYNGEERAKGNILERFSAQQFPDLHSELNLSSLELGDSALYFCASSVLEGRGETQYFGPGTRLLVL.

The V call is TRBV5-4, the J call TRBJ2-2; 12 bases match TRBD2. J gave up 4 bases and V 2 bases, and 6 bases lay outside the gene matches. From germline, CDR1 is SGHNT and CDR2 YYREEE (reference sequence). CDR3 length: 17 residues. The CDR3 reads CASSFNLAGGSTGELFF. In DNA form, the CDR3 reads TGTGCCAGCAGCTTCAACCTAGCGGGGGGGAGCACCGGGGAGCTGTTTTTT.

The chain uses TRBV6-1 and TRBJ2-2; D is ambiguous. From germline, CDR1 is MNHNS and CDR2 SASEGT. CDR3 length: 13 amino acids. V was cut by 3 bases and J by 4 bases, with 6 bases left in between. The chain's CDR3 is CASSELPTGELFF. The DNA for the CDR3 is TGTGCCAGCAGTGAGTTACCCACCGGGGAGCTGTTTTTT.

CDR3 nucleotide sequence: TGTGCCACCGGACAGTACAGCAATCAGCCCCAGCATTTT. Translation gives CATGQYSNQPQHF. V gene TRBV18 combines with J gene TRBJ1-5, with a tentative D call TRBD1 (6 bases). V was clipped by 10 bases and J by 1 base, with 11 bases between them. The CDR3 is 13 amino acids. Germline V gene lookup returns CDR1 KGHSH and CDR2 LQKENI.

The chain combines TRBV6-1 with TRBJ2-1, with no clear D. Trimming pared 8 bases from V and 3 bases from J, leaving 11 bases between. CDR3 length: 13 residues. Germline-derived CDR1 and CDR2 are MNHNS and SASEGT. The CDR3 sequence is CASFRSYYNEQFF. The DNA of the CDR3 is TGTGCCAGCTTCAGGAGTTACTACAATGAGCAGTTCTTC.

This chain connects TRBV6-9 to TRBJ1-1; D remains unclear. Germline V CDR1 and CDR2: MNHGY, SVAAGI. V lost 3 bases and J lost 10, with 12 bases in between. This CDR3 has 12 amino acids. CDR3: CASSYGGSRAFF. As DNA, the CDR3 is TGTGCCAGCAGTTACGGAGGTTCCAGAGCTTTCTTT.

The rearrangement uses TRBV18 and TRBJ2-3; 9 bases match TRBD1. Germline V gene lookup returns CDR1 KGHSH and CDR2 LQKENI. The trim removed 0 bases at V and 3 bases at J, leaving 7 bases unmatched. The CDR3 is made up of 17 amino acids. The CDR3 DNA follows: TGTGCCAGCTCACCACCGCGAGGGACAGGGTTGACAGATACGCAGTATTTT. As protein: CASSPPRGTGLTDTQYF. The full variable domain, in which reference TRBV18 and TRBJ2-3 provide the parts outside the CDR3, is NAGVMQNPRHLVRRRGQEARLRCSPMKGHSHVYWYRQLPEEGLKFMVYLQKENIIDESGMPKERFSAEFPKEGPSILRIQQVVRGDSAAYFCASSPPRGTGLTDTQYFGPGTRLTVL.

This clone appeared once. V is TRBV6-4 and J is TRBJ1-1; no definite D call. From germline, CDR1 is MRHNA and CDR2 SNTAGT. Trimming cost V 8 bases and J 1 base, with 11 bases left between them. CDR3 length: 13 amino acids. The CDR3 DNA reads TGTGCCAGCGCCTGGACGGAGAACACTGAAGCTTTCTTT. Translating gives CASAWTENTEAFF.